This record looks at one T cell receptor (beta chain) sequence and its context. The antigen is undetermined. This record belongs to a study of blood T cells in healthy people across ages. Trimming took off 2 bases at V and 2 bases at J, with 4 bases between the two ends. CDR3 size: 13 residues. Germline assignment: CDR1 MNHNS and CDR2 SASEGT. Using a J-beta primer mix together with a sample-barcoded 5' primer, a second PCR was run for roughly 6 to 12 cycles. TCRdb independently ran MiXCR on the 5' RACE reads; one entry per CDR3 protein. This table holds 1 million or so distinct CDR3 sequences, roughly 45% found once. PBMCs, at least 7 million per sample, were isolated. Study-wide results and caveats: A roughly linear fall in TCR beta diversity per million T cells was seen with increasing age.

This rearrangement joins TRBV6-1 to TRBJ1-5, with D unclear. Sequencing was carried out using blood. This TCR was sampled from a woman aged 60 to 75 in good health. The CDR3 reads CASSELRNQPQHF. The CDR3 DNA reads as TGTGCCAGCAGTGAACTACGCAATCAGCCCCAGCATTTT.